This T cell receptor beta chain was retrieved from a study of blood T cell repertoires in COVID-19. Study at large: The samples span acute and convalescent COVID-19 from the United States, Italy and Spain. The analysed material was cDNA or gDNA that came from T cells, B-cell-depleted T cells, or PBMCs.

CDR1 DFQATT and CDR2 SNEGSKA come from the germline V gene (reference sequence). There are 14 residues in the CDR3. The J segment lost 8 bases and the V segment lost 3 bases, leaving 9 bases of the junction unmatched. Authors' data handling: Estimation of nucleated cell counts relied on the amplification of reference gene primers. This table comes from immunoSEQ multiplex PCR, and its TCRdb copy is limited to in-frame clones, with some not included. D and trimming were read from the DNA, whereas the V and J calls and clone size are those reported in that table. In the table there are under 300,000 clones, 75% to 85% of which are singletons.

J is TRBJ1-2 and V is TRBV20-1, with 10 bases lining up with TRBD1. This sequence originates from a woman aged 55-70 years with active or convalescent COVID-19. The sequencing sample was made of peripheral blood. The CDR3 loop is CSASEGQGRWGYTF. The DNA of the CDR3 is TGCAGTGCTAGTGAGGGACAGGGGCGTTGGGGCTACACCTTC.